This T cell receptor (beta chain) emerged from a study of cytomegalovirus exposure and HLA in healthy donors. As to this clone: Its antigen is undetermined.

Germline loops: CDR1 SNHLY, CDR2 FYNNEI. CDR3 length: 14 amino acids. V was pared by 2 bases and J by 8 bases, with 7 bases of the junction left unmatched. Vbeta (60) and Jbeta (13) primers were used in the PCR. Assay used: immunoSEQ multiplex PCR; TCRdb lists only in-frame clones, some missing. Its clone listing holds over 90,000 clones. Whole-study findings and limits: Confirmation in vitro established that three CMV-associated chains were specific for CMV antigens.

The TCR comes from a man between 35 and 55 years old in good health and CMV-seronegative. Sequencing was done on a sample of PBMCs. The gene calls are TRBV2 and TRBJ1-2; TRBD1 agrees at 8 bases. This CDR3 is CASSEWQGAWGYTF. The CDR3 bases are TGTGCCAGCAGTGAATGGCAGGGGGCCTGGGGCTACACCTTC.